This T cell receptor beta chain came from a study of blood T cell repertoires in COVID-19. The overall study: Acute-phase and convalescent COVID-19 samples originated in the United States, Italy and Spain. T cells, B-cell-depleted T cells, or PBMCs supplied cDNA or gDNA.

In the original processing: Nucleated cell counts were estimated from reference gene primer amplification. TCRdb keeps only in-frame clones here, not all; method: immunoSEQ multiplex PCR. The D gene and trimming were derived from the DNA, and the V and J assignments and clone size from that table. The table has some 250,000 clones, around four fifths seen once; the top ten hold roughly 30%. This sequence was found in a man aged 35-49 years with acute or convalescent COVID-19. The material sequenced was peripheral blood.

CDR3 nucleotide sequence: TGTGCCTGGAGTGAGGGAGGCAGGCAAGAGACCCAGTACTTC. Translating gives CAWSEGGRQETQYF. The gene calls are TRBV30 and TRBJ2-5; possible D gene TRBD2, 6 bases. The CDR3 consists of 14 residues. Germline CDR1 and CDR2: GTSNPN and SVGIG (reference sequence). V lost 1 base to trimming and J lost 2 bases, with 11 bases between them.